The 10 T cell receptor beta chains reported below all come from one sample, sequenced in a study of blood T cell repertoires in COVID-19. The repertoire was sequenced with immunoSEQ multiplex PCR; TCRdb's copy has only in-frame clones and lacks some. The sample shows about 250,000 clones, 87% of them seen only once. The sequencing sample was made of peripheral blood. The source of these receptors is a man aged 18 to 35 with active or convalescent COVID-19.

This clone has a handful of counts. CDR3 in DNA: TGTGCCAGCAGCTTACAGGTCAGGCTTAATGCTTTCTTT. It codes for CASSLQVRLNAFF. The chain links TRBV7-2 to TRBJ1-1; D gene ambiguous. The CDR3 contains 13 residues. The V and J ends lost 2 bases and 11 bases respectively, with 15 bases between them. CDR1 SGHTA and CDR2 FQGNSA come from the germline V gene.

This chain joins TRBV19 and TRBJ1-2, with 9 bases identical to TRBD1. CDR3 length equals 15 residues. Germline CDR1 reads LNHDA; CDR2 reads SQIVND (reference sequence). V trimming: 3 bases; J trimming: 2 bases; junction bases outside the gene matches: 4. The CDR3 sequence is CASSIPGQGNYGYTF. CDR3 nucleotide sequence: TGTGCCAGTAGTATTCCGGGACAGGGAAACTATGGCTACACCTTC.

The J gene is TRBJ2-5, the V gene TRBV28; 7 nucleotides match TRBD1. The CDR3 length is 14 residues. The V gene's germline CDR1 is MDHEN and CDR2 SYDVKM. J was trimmed by 9 bases and V by 3 bases; bases with no gene match: 10. This CDR3 reads CASSLGTVILSQYF. Here the CDR3 DNA reads TGTGCCAGCAGTTTGGGGACAGTCATTTTGTCCCAGTACTTC.

The chain couples TRBV5-5 to TRBJ1-2, with 7 bases fitting TRBD1. The germline V gene encodes CDR1 SGHKS and CDR2 YYEKEE (reference sequence). J was trimmed by 1 base and V by 6 bases; bases with no gene match: 9. The CDR3 loop spans 15 amino acids. The CDR3 sequence is CASTLGQDVNYGYTF. CDR3 DNA sequence: TGTGCCAGCACCTTAGGACAGGACGTTAACTATGGCTACACCTTC. The full variable domain, completed using reference TRBV5-5 and TRBJ1-2, is DAGVTQSPTHLIKTRGQQVTLRCSPISGHKSVSWYQQVLGQGPQFIFQYYEKEERGRGNFPDRFSARQFPNYSSELNVNALLLGDSALYLCASTLGQDVNYGYTFGSGTRLTVV.

The chain links TRBV27 to TRBJ2-1; 12 bases match TRBD2. Germline trimming cut 6 bases from V and 6 bases from J; bases unmatched to any gene: 12. The germline CDR1 and CDR2 sequences are MNHEY and SMNVEV (reference sequence). The CDR3 runs to 17 residues. The chain's CDR3 is CASSSVLLAGGRNEQFF. The CDR3 DNA follows: TGTGCCAGCAGCTCAGTTTTACTAGCGGGGGGCCGCAATGAGCAGTTCTTC.

DNA for the CDR3: TGTGCCAGTCGGGGACTAGCGGGAGAAGGGGGCTCCTACGAGCAGTACTTC. Encoded protein: CASRGLAGEGGSYEQYF. The chain employs TRBV19 and TRBJ2-7; 14 bases are a match to TRBD2. The germline gives CDR1 LNHDA, CDR2 SQIVND (reference sequence). V gave up 8 bases and J gave up 0 bases; unmatched junction bases: 9. This CDR3 spans 17 amino acids. Using reference TRBV19 and TRBJ2-7 for the parts outside the CDR3, the full variable domain is DGGITQSPKYLFRKEGQNVTLSCEQNLNHDAMYWYRQDPGQGLRLIYYSQIVNDFQKGDIAEGYSVSREKKESFPLTVTSAQKNPTAFYLCASRGLAGEGGSYEQYFGPGTRLTVT.

Comments on this clone: The same CDR3 can be traced to other DNA sequences in this sample. The rearrangement joins TRBV29-1 to TRBJ1-2; 8 nucleotides align to TRBD1. The germline V gene encodes CDR1 SQVTM and CDR2 ANQGSEA. This CDR3 spans 11 amino acids. J was trimmed by 7 bases and V by 6 bases; bases with no gene match: 4. The CDR3 bases are TGCAGCGTCGGACAGGGTAGTGGCTACACCTTC. As protein: CSVGQGSGYTF.

The CDR3 spells CASRGGSGTRLETQYF. In nucleotides, the CDR3 is TGCGCCAGCAGAGGGGGATCCGGGACACGGTTGGAGACCCAGTACTTC. The V gene is TRBV5-1, the J gene TRBJ2-5; possible D gene TRBD1, 6 bases. The V end lost 5 bases, the J end lost 5 bases, and 22 bases lay between the germline ends. The germline V gene has CDR1 SGHRS and CDR2 YFSETQ. This CDR3 spans 16 amino acids.

Only one count was recorded for this clone. The chain combines TRBV18 with TRBJ1-3; D remains unclear. The CDR3 length is 15 residues. Trimming took off 1 base at V and 4 bases at J, with 11 bases between the two ends. Germline assignment: CDR1 KGHSH and CDR2 LQKENI. The CDR3 protein is CASSPRREPGNTIYF. In nucleotides, the CDR3 is TGTGCCAGCTCACCACGACGGGAACCCGGAAACACCATATATTTT.

This chain joins TRBV7-9 and TRBJ2-5; D is uncertain. The V gene lost 2 bases and the J gene lost 2 bases, with 6 bases spanning the gap. This CDR3 has 13 amino acids. Germline V CDR1 and CDR2: SEHNR, FQNEAQ (reference sequence). CDR3 DNA sequence: TGTGCCAGCAGCTTAAGCGAACAAGAGACCCAGTACTTC. Amino acids: CASSLSEQETQYF. Together with reference TRBV7-9 and TRBJ2-5, the CDR3 gives the full variable domain: DTGVSQNPRHKITKRGQNVTFRCDPISEHNRLYWYRQTLGQGPEFLTYFQNEAQLEKSRLLSDRFSAERPKGSFSTLEIQRTEQGDSAMYLCASSLSEQETQYFGPGTRLLVL.